The 32 T cell receptor beta chains reported below all come from one sample, sequenced in a study of OX40 agonist ivuxolimab in advanced cancers. Data came from immunoSEQ multiplex PCR; TCRdb stores just in-frame clones and leaves some out. The data show about 54,000 clones, around 89% seen once. The sample in question was CD4+ or CD8+ T cells sorted from blood, obtained in a trial of the OX40 agonist ivuxolimab. All receptors come from an adult with an advanced solid tumor such as melanoma, head and neck, liver or kidney cancer.

Note on this clone: The sample carries other DNA sequences with the same CDR3. The chain recombines TRBV6-5 with TRBJ2-5; the D call may be TRBD1 or TRBD2 (5 bases each). With 10 bases removed from V and 5 bases from J, the gap between germline ends came to 14 bases. The CDR3 totals 12 residues. Per the germline V gene, CDR1 is MNHEY and CDR2 is SVGAGI. The DNA of the CDR3 is TGTGCCACCTCTGGGGACCGGGAGACCCAGTACTTC. The encoded protein is CATSGDRETQYF.

The V gene is TRBV7-3, the J gene TRBJ2-7; a weak D match, TRBD1 (7 bases). CDR1 SGHTA and CDR2 FQGTGA come from the germline V gene. The germline V and J ends were trimmed by 3 bases and 6 bases, with 18 bases remaining between them. This CDR3 has 15 amino acids. The CDR3 DNA sequence: TGTGCCAGCAGCTTGGAGGGGGCTCTCACTCGCGAGCAGTACTTC. Translated: CASSLEGALTREQYF.

The J gene is TRBJ1-6, the V gene TRBV6-5; no clear D gene. V gave up 0 bases and J gave up 7 bases, with 13 bases separating them. CDR3 length: 16 residues. Germline loops: CDR1 MNHEY, CDR2 SVGAGI. The CDR3 spells CASSYSANHPNSPLHF. The CDR3, as DNA: TGTGCCAGCAGTTACTCGGCAAACCACCCGAATTCACCCCTCCACTTT.

V and J are TRBV28 and TRBJ1-1; D remains unclear. With 6 bases removed from V and 10 bases from J, the gap between germline ends came to 15 bases. The CDR3 consists of 12 residues. Germline-derived CDR1 and CDR2 are MDHEN and SYDVKM. The DNA for the CDR3 is TGTGCCAGCAGGCGGACCCCGCTGGGAGCTTTCTTT. Its protein product is CASRRTPLGAFF.

The chain recombines TRBV19 with TRBJ1-2; no clear D gene. CDR3 length: 16 residues. The germline gives CDR1 LNHDA, CDR2 SQIVND (reference sequence). V was pared by 0 bases and J by 4 bases, with 15 bases between. The CDR3 region is CASSIDGWAAGYGYTF. The CDR3, as DNA: TGTGCCAGTAGTATAGATGGTTGGGCCGCTGGCTATGGCTACACCTTC.

V usage is TRBV18 and J usage is TRBJ1-4, with 8 nucleotides matching TRBD1. The CDR3 is made up of 15 amino acids. CDR1 KGHSH and CDR2 LQKENI come from the germline V gene. Losses at the gene ends were 4 bases for V and 7 bases for J; bases not matched to a gene: 8. DNA for the CDR3: TGTGCCAGCTCACAAGGCAGGGGGCGTGGTGAAAAACTGTTTTTT. It encodes CASSQGRGRGEKLFF.

V usage is TRBV6-5 and J usage is TRBJ2-3, with 7 bases lining up with TRBD2. There are 15 residues in the CDR3. V shed 10 bases, J shed 1 base, and the junction held 11 bases outside the gene matches. Germline lookup yields CDR1 MNHEY and CDR2 SVGAGI. In DNA form, the CDR3 reads TGTGCCATCAAACCTGGGGCGGGGGGCACAGATACGCAGTATTTT. Its protein is CAIKPGAGGTDTQYF.

The chain has TRBV29-1 and TRBJ2-4; tentative D call: TRBD1 (7 bases). Per germline, CDR1 SQVTM and CDR2 ANQGSEA. V lost 4 bases, J lost 1 base, and 23 bases lay in between. The CDR3 runs to 18 residues. The CDR3 DNA sequence: TGCAGCGTTGGACAGGGTGATGGATGGGGGGTCGCCAAAAACATTCAGTACTTC. Protein product: CSVGQGDGWGVAKNIQYF.

As for this clone: The junction does not match germline at one end; this may be a read error. The chain recombines TRBV7-7 with TRBJ2-1; 11 bases fit TRBD2. The length of the CDR3 is 14 residues. The germline gives CDR1 SSHAT, CDR2 FNYEAQ (reference sequence). Here the CDR3 DNA reads TGTGCTAGCAGCTCTAGCGGGAGGCAAGATGAGCAGTTCTTC. It translates to CASSSSGRQDEQFF.

The gene calls are TRBV20-1 and TRBJ2-5; the D is unclear. The V gene lost 6 bases and the J gene lost 5 bases, with 7 bases spanning the gap. CDR1 DFQATT and CDR2 SNEGSKA come from the germline V gene (reference sequence). CDR3 length: 10 residues. The CDR3 region is CSAQGETQYF. As DNA, the CDR3 is TGCAGTGCCCAAGGGGAGACCCAGTACTTC.

V is TRBV6-5 and J is TRBJ1-5, with 7 bases identical to TRBD1. V shed 2 bases, J shed 7 bases, and the junction held 5 bases outside the gene matches. CDR3 length: 14 residues. In germline, CDR1 is MNHEY, CDR2 SVGAGI. The DNA of the CDR3 is TGTGCCAGCAGTTACGGCGTACAGGGGCAGCCCCAGCATTTT. Its protein is CASSYGVQGQPQHF.

This chain joins TRBV18 and TRBJ2-7; 7 nucleotides match TRBD2. The CDR3 sequence is 14 residues long. Per germline, CDR1 KGHSH and CDR2 LQKENI. Germline trimming cut 4 bases from V and 4 bases from J; bases unmatched to any gene: 7. As DNA, the CDR3 is TGTGCCAGCTCACAACTAGCGTCCAGTTACGAGCAGTACTTC. Protein sequence: CASSQLASSYEQYF.

The chain couples TRBV5-4 to TRBJ2-5; 16 bases map to TRBD2. Germline CDR1 is SGHNT and CDR2 is YYREEE (reference sequence). This CDR3 spans 18 amino acids. J was trimmed by 5 bases and V by 2 bases; bases with no gene match: 9. CDR3 in amino acids: CASSFPGTSGRAGETQYF. The CDR3 region has the DNA TGTGCCAGCAGCTTCCCCGGGACTAGCGGGAGGGCCGGGGAGACCCAGTACTTC.

The chain has TRBV11-2 and TRBJ1-4, with 9 bases that match TRBD1. Germline CDR1 SGHAT, CDR2 FQNNGV. The junction had 3 bases not matched to a gene; V was cut back by 5 bases and J by 5 bases. The CDR3 is made up of 14 amino acids. CDR3 residues: CASSEDRGNEKLFF. The DNA of the CDR3 is TGTGCCAGCAGCGAGGACAGGGGAAATGAAAAACTGTTTTTT.

The CDR3: CASSPGANEKLFF. The DNA for the CDR3 is TGCGCCAGCAGCCCTGGGGCTAATGAAAAACTGTTTTTT. The chain carries TRBV5-1 and TRBJ1-4; D not resolved. V was shortened by 4 bases and J by 3 bases, with 7 bases between the two germline ends. The CDR3 covers 13 residues. Germline V gives CDR1 SGHRS, CDR2 YFSETQ.

The V gene is TRBV21-1, the J gene TRBJ1-2; the table's TRBD1 call for D was not verified on the DNA. TRBV21-1 is a recognized pseudogene. This CDR3 spans 15 amino acids. This chain's CDR3 is CASSNHRGRDYGYTF. Here the CDR3 DNA reads TGTGCCAGCAGCAACCACAGGGGAAGGGACTATGGCTACACCTTC.

The chain has TRBV19 and TRBJ1-2; D may be TRBD1 (5 bases). The V end was cut by 10 bases, the J end by 0 bases, with 18 bases between. Germline CDR1 LNHDA, CDR2 SQIVND (reference sequence). The CDR3 consists of 15 residues. In DNA form, the CDR3 reads TGTGCCACACTAAACAGGTTCTCGACTAACTATGGCTACACCTTC. Its protein product is CATLNRFSTNYGYTF.

This clone counts as medium-sized. As DNA, the CDR3 is TGCGCCAGCAGCCAAGCAAGGACAGGGGGTTCCTACGAGCAGTACTTC. Translation gives CASSQARTGGSYEQYF. This chain links TRBV4-1 with TRBJ2-7, with TRBD1 matching 10 bases. Per germline, CDR1 MGHRA and CDR2 YSYEKL. Trimming cost V 1 base and J 1 base; bases outside gene matches: 4. The CDR3 length is 16 residues.

CDR3 sequence (DNA): TGCGCCAGCGCCCAGGGTGGGGGACTAGCGGGACCCGATGCGCAGTATTTT. This codes for CASAQGGGLAGPDAQYF. The chain recombines TRBV5-1 with TRBJ2-3, with 13 bases identical to TRBD2. This CDR3 region has 17 residues. V gave up 7 bases and J gave up 10 bases; unmatched junction bases: 18. The germline CDR1 and CDR2 sequences are SGHRS and YFSETQ.

The genes are TRBV18 and TRBJ1-2; D not certain. The V gene lost 6 bases and the J gene lost 2 bases, with 7 bases spanning the gap. From germline, CDR1 is KGHSH and CDR2 LQKENI. This CDR3 comprises 12 residues. CDR3 DNA: TGTGCCAGCTCGCGGGGAAACTATGGCTACACCTTC. Translation gives CASSRGNYGYTF.

The chain carries TRBV27 and TRBJ2-7; 8 nucleotides agree with TRBD1. Germline CDR1 reads MNHEY; CDR2 reads SMNVEV (reference sequence). The CDR3 totals 15 residues. J was trimmed by 0 bases and V by 6 bases; bases with no gene match: 7. The CDR3 bases are TGTGCCAGCAGACCCGGGACAGGAAGCTCCTACGAGCAGTACTTC. As protein: CASRPGTGSSYEQYF.

The chain links TRBV29-1 to TRBJ1-2; D not certain. V was pared by 7 bases and J by 6 bases, with 18 bases between. Germline loops: CDR1 SQVTM, CDR2 ANQGSEA. The CDR3 extends over 13 amino acids. The CDR3 DNA is TGCAGCGCGGAGGGCTCTGAGAAGGATGGCTACACCTTC. Translated, it gives CSAEGSEKDGYTF.

The chain joins TRBV30 to TRBJ2-1; 10 nucleotides agree with TRBD2. Germline CDR1 is GTSNPN and CDR2 is SVGIG (reference sequence). Losses at the gene ends were 2 bases for V and 10 bases for J; bases not matched to a gene: 8. The CDR3 is made up of 14 amino acids. The CDR3 sequence: CAWSISSGSREQFF. CDR3 coding DNA: TGTGCCTGGAGTATCTCTAGCGGGAGCCGGGAGCAGTTCTTC. Full variable domain (outside the CDR3, taken from reference TRBV30 and TRBJ2-1): SQTIHQWPATLVQPVGSPLSLECTVEGTSNPNLYWYRQAAGRGLQLLFYSVGIGQISSEVPQNLSASRPQDRQFILSSKKLLLSDSGFYLCAWSISSGSREQFFGPGTRLTVL.

V usage is TRBV5-1 and J usage is TRBJ2-1, with D hard to call. V gave up 1 base and J gave up 6 bases, with 11 bases separating them. Per germline, CDR1 SGHRS and CDR2 YFSETQ. The CDR3 length is 14 residues. The chain's CDR3 is CASSLRAEGNEQFF. The CDR3 nucleotides are TGCGCCAGCAGCTTGAGGGCTGAAGGCAATGAGCAGTTCTTC.

The chain has TRBV10-2 and TRBJ2-7; 10 bases align to TRBD1. Germline CDR1 WSHSY, CDR2 SAAADI. V lost 0 bases to trimming and J lost 5 bases; unmatched junction nucleotides: 7. The CDR3 covers 16 residues. Here the CDR3 reads CASSESLWDRGNEQYF. The CDR3 DNA reads as TGCGCCAGCAGTGAGTCTTTATGGGACAGGGGCAACGAGCAGTACTTC.

This chain connects TRBV5-1 to TRBJ1-4; D is perhaps TRBD1 (5 bases). V dropped 5 bases and J dropped 3 bases, with 14 bases sitting between them. The CDR3 has 15 amino acids. Germline V CDR1 and CDR2: SGHRS, YFSETQ. The CDR3 nucleotides read TGCGCCAGCAGTAAGACGGGGGTCCCTAATGAAAAACTGTTTTTT. Translation: CASSKTGVPNEKLFF.

This chain links TRBV6-6 with TRBJ2-2; 8 nucleotides match TRBD1. The CDR3 has 15 residues. V lost 7 bases to trimming and J lost 3 bases; unmatched junction nucleotides: 7. From germline, CDR1 is MNHNY and CDR2 SVGAGI (reference sequence). The CDR3 here is CASTSTGADTGELFF. CDR3 DNA sequence: TGTGCCAGCACTTCGACAGGGGCGGACACCGGGGAGCTGTTTTTT.

CDR3 sequence: CASSAQGARFGYTF. In DNA, the CDR3 is TGTGCCAGTAGTGCACAGGGGGCGCGTTTTGGCTACACCTTC. V is TRBV19 and J is TRBJ1-2; the match to TRBD1 covers 9 bases. The CDR3 is made up of 14 amino acids. Trimming cost V 5 bases and J 7 bases; bases outside gene matches: 8. Germline CDR1 is LNHDA and CDR2 is SQIVND (reference sequence). The full variable domain, rest sourced from reference TRBV19 and TRBJ1-2, is DGGITQSPKYLFRKEGQNVTLSCEQNLNHDAMYWYRQDPGQGLRLIYYSQIVNDFQKGDIAEGYSVSREKKESFPLTVTSAQKNPTAFYLCASSAQGARFGYTFGSGTRLTVV.

In its sample, this clone was seen a few times. The CDR3 DNA is TGTGCCATCAGTGAGTCCCGTCAGGCTGAAGCTTTCTTT. It encodes CAISESRQAEAFF. The gene calls are TRBV10-3 and TRBJ1-1; no reliable D call. Trimming cost V 0 bases and J 6 bases, with 8 bases left between them. Per the germline V gene, CDR1 is ENHRY and CDR2 is SYGVKD. CDR3 size: 13 residues.

The chain uses TRBV2 and TRBJ1-1, with 8 bases fitting TRBD1. CDR1 SNHLY and CDR2 FYNNEI come from the germline V gene. CDR3 length: 15 residues. J lost 1 base, V lost 7 bases, and 8 bases had no gene match. The CDR3 sequence is CASNARQGKNTEAFF. CDR3 DNA sequence: TGTGCCAGCAATGCGCGACAGGGGAAGAACACTGAAGCTTTCTTT.

This clone was observed once. The V gene is TRBV6-5, the J gene TRBJ1-1; D call uncertain. Germline CDR1 and CDR2: MNHEY and SVGAGI. V lost 7 bases and J lost 1, with 16 bases in between. This CDR3 spans 15 amino acids. The CDR3 sequence: CASNRQSGGNTEAFF. The CDR3 nucleotides read TGTGCCAGCAATCGTCAATCCGGTGGGAACACTGAAGCTTTCTTT.

This chain uses TRBV7-9 with TRBJ2-3; the match to TRBD1 covers 7 bases. Germline values: CDR1 SEHNR, CDR2 FQNEAQ (reference sequence). This CDR3 contains 15 residues. Trimming took 5 bases from V and 2 from J; bases not matched to a gene: 7. The CDR3 protein is CASSPGQEITDTQYF. The CDR3 nucleotides read TGTGCCAGCAGCCCCGGACAGGAGATCACAGATACGCAGTATTTT.